Presented here are 26 T cell receptor beta chains from one specimen sequenced in a study of human T cells and chemical hapten exposure. Time point denoted: patch test 1, 2 weeks after DPC sensitization. The treatment denotes: therapeutic diphenylcyclopropenone sensitization with weekly scalp DPC. TCRdb reprocessed the RACE reads with MiXCR, giving one entry per CDR3 protein. The sample has 300,000 to 350,000 distinct CDR3 sequences; under 8% are singletons. Sample: whole blood, taken in connection with sensitization to the hapten diphenylcyclopropenone (DPC). The receptors derive from a woman between 18 and 30 years old with alopecia areata. Some clones in this sample may be carry-over from other donors' samples.

The sample holds many counts of this clonotype. V usage is TRBV29-1 and J usage is TRBJ2-3; D is uncertain. CDR3 size: 13 residues. Germline V CDR1 and CDR2: SQVTM, ANQGSEA. Trimming removed 4 bases at V and 3 bases at J, with 11 bases between. The DNA of the CDR3 is TGCAGCGTTGCTTTACGCCAGACAGATACGCAGTATTTT. It codes for CSVALRQTDTQYF.

This clonotype was counted many times. The chain employs TRBV5-1 and TRBJ2-5; no definite D call. Germline loops: CDR1 SGHRS, CDR2 YFSETQ. CDR3 length equals 13 residues. V shed 3 bases and J shed 2 bases, with 8 bases lying between them. The CDR3 is CASSSSSQETQYF. Written as DNA, the CDR3 is TGCGCCAGCAGCTCGAGTAGTCAAGAGACCCAGTACTTC.

This clonotype was seen at least ten times. This chain connects TRBV27 to TRBJ1-5, with D possibly matching TRBD1 (6 bases). This CDR3 is built from 14 residues. Trimming cost V 3 bases and J 6 bases, with 12 bases left between them. The germline V gene encodes CDR1 MNHEY and CDR2 SMNVEV (reference sequence). DNA of the CDR3: TGTGCCAGCAGTTTTACAGGAGGGGGTCAGCCCCAGCATTTT. Translated: CASSFTGGGQPQHF.

This chain uses TRBV12-3 or TRBV12-4 with TRBJ1-1; D gene uncertain. V was trimmed by 6 bases and J by 3 bases, leaving 8 bases between them. There are 12 residues in the CDR3. The CDR3 spells CASSREDTEAFF. CDR3 in DNA: TGTGCCAGCAGCCGCGAGGACACTGAAGCTTTCTTT.

This clonotype was recorded many times. This chain links TRBV6-2 or TRBV6-3 with TRBJ2-6; no definite D call. The CDR3 is 14 residues long. Germline V gives CDR1 MNHEY, CDR2 SVGEGT. V lost 0 bases to trimming and J lost 4 bases, with 4 bases between them. CDR3 in DNA: TGTGCCAGCAGTTACTCGGACGGGGCCAACGTCCTGACTTTC. Its translation is CASSYSDGANVLTF.

Only a few counts were recorded for this clonotype. V is TRBV25-1 and J is TRBJ2-5; no clear D gene. Germline CDR1 MGHDK, CDR2 SYGVNS. CDR3 length: 15 residues. The V end lost 2 bases, the J end lost 5 bases, and 15 bases lay between the germline ends. Written as DNA, the CDR3 is TGTGCCAGCAGTGAAGGGGTCAAAAATGTGGAGACCCAGTACTTC. As protein: CASSEGVKNVETQYF.

The CDR3 bases are TGTGCCAGCAGCCAATCCTCGAACGGGGAAGCTAACTATGGCTACACCTTC. Residues: CASSQSSNGEANYGYTF. V and J are TRBV16 and TRBJ1-2; D is undetermined. Germline CDR1 is KGHSY and CDR2 is FQNENV. The CDR3 covers 17 residues. V dropped 0 bases and J dropped 0 bases, with 14 bases sitting between them.

V usage is TRBV29-1 and J usage is TRBJ2-5, with 8 bases aligning to TRBD2. V lost 7 bases and J lost 2; bases outside the gene matches: 3. Germline V lookup: CDR1 SQVTM, CDR2 ANQGSEA. The CDR3 extends over 12 amino acids. CDR3: CSASGSQETQYF. The CDR3 DNA reads TGCAGCGCTAGCGGGTCGCAAGAGACCCAGTACTTC.

The chain links TRBV9 to TRBJ2-4; D uncertain. Germline V gene sequence: CDR1 SGDLS, CDR2 YYNGEE. V lost 2 bases and J 1 base, leaving 4 bases between the germline ends. This CDR3 comprises 13 residues. The DNA for the CDR3 is TGTGCCAGCAGCGTCAATGCCAAAAACATTCAGTACTTC. Translated: CASSVNAKNIQYF.

In this sample, this clonotype turned up a few times. The chain has TRBV6-6 and TRBJ2-1, with D unresolved. The CDR3 extends over 12 amino acids. Deletions cut 2 bases from V and 8 bases from J, with 7 bases between. The germline CDR1 and CDR2 sequences are MNHNY and SVGAGI (reference sequence). Here the CDR3 DNA reads TGTGCCAGCAGTTACGATCCGGATGAGCAGTTCTTC. It encodes CASSYDPDEQFF.

This clonotype was seen a handful of times. The chain combines TRBV6-1 with TRBJ2-3, with D hard to call. V was clipped by 7 bases and J by 6 bases, with 14 bases between them. Per germline, CDR1 MNHNS and CDR2 SASEGT. This CDR3 region has 13 residues. In DNA, the CDR3 is TGTGCCAGCAAGCAAAGAAGTGTCGATACGCAGTATTTT. It codes for CASKQRSVDTQYF.

In this sample, this clonotype turned up many times. The chain has TRBV7-2 and TRBJ1-5, with 7 bases fitting TRBD1. Germline V gene lookup returns CDR1 SGHTA and CDR2 FQGNSA. Germline trimming cut 5 bases from V and 5 bases from J; bases unmatched to any gene: 6. The CDR3 consists of 14 residues. The CDR3 nucleotides are TGTGCCAGCAGCACCGGGACAGACGATCAGCCCCAGCATTTT. The encoded protein is CASSTGTDDQPQHF.

This clonotype was observed at least ten times. The chain is built from TRBV7-9 and TRBJ2-2; D is possibly TRBD1 or TRBD2 (5 bases each). Germline-derived CDR1 and CDR2 are SEHNR and FQNEAQ (reference sequence). The germline V and J ends were trimmed by 5 bases and 0 bases, with 22 bases remaining between them. The CDR3 spans 19 residues. The CDR3 DNA is TGTGCCAGCAGCCTCAACCAATGGGGGACGGAATCGAACACCGGGGAGCTGTTTTTT. It is translated as CASSLNQWGTESNTGELFF.

At least ten counts were recorded for this clonotype. The J gene is TRBJ2-1, the V gene TRBV12-3 or TRBV12-4, with a tentative D call TRBD1 (7 bases). V shed 5 bases and J shed 0 bases, with 11 bases lying between them. CDR3 length: 15 residues. The CDR3 sequence is CASSPQGGSYNEQFF. In DNA form, the CDR3 reads TGTGCCAGCAGTCCCCAGGGGGGCTCCTACAATGAGCAGTTCTTC.

The chain recombines TRBV7-2 with TRBJ1-2; 8 positions agree with TRBD1. The V gene end was trimmed by 11 bases and the J gene end by 4 bases; junction bases not matched to a gene: 6. The CDR3 has 12 residues. CDR1 and CDR2 from the germline V gene are SGHTA and FQGNSA. In DNA form, the CDR3 reads TGTGCCGGATCGACAGGGGCCTATGGCTACACCTTC. It yields the protein CAGSTGAYGYTF.

This clonotype appeared many times. The chain carries TRBV7-9 and TRBJ2-2, with TRBD2 as a possible D gene (6 bases). V dropped 5 bases and J dropped 2 bases, with 18 bases sitting between them. Germline V gene data show CDR1 as SEHNR and CDR2 as FQNEAQ (reference sequence). This CDR3 is built from 17 residues. The CDR3 bases are TGTGCCAGCAGCCCGGGGCTTGCGGGGCTTAACACCGGGGAGCTGTTTTTT. Translating gives CASSPGLAGLNTGELFF.

This chain links TRBV7-2 with TRBJ2-3; D unresolved. This CDR3 contains 13 residues. Germline V CDR1 and CDR2: SGHTA, FQGNSA. Trimming stripped 5 bases from V and 6 bases from J, with 12 bases between. The CDR3 protein is CASSPQVLDTQYF. As DNA, the CDR3 is TGTGCCAGCAGCCCCCAGGTTTTGGATACGCAGTATTTT.

This clonotype was counted between two and nine times. The chain is built from TRBV6-4 and TRBJ1-5; possibly TRBD1 for D (5 bases). CDR1 is MRHNA and CDR2 is SNTAGT in the germline V gene. V shed 4 bases and J shed 0 bases, with 22 bases lying between them. The CDR3 extends over 19 amino acids. The CDR3 nucleotides read TGTGCCAGCAGTGGAAGGAAGGAGGGACGTAGCTTTAGCAATCAGCCCCAGCATTTT. Translation: CASSGRKEGRSFSNQPQHF.

The V and J genes are TRBV7-2 and TRBJ1-6; 9 positions match TRBD1. Germline-derived CDR1 and CDR2 are SGHTA and FQGNSA. J lost 7 bases, V lost 2 bases, and 6 bases had no gene match. This CDR3 has 16 residues. CDR3 amino acids: CASSLPGQGENSPLHF. Here the CDR3 DNA reads TGTGCCAGCAGCTTACCGGGACAGGGTGAGAATTCACCCCTCCACTTT.

This clonotype occurred a few times. The rearrangement joins TRBV7-9 to TRBJ2-3, with 8 bases fitting TRBD2. Germline-derived CDR1 and CDR2 are SEHNR and FQNEAQ (reference sequence). V was clipped by 1 base and J by 6 bases; unmatched bases: 9. The CDR3 runs 16 residues. CDR3 bases: TGTGCCAGCAGCTTAGGCGCTAGCGGGTCCGGGGATACGCAGTATTTT. As protein: CASSLGASGSGDTQYF.

This clonotype was detected many times. The genes are TRBV7-9 and TRBJ2-3; D might be TRBD2 (6 bases). V lost 5 bases to trimming and J lost 0 bases, with 15 bases between them. CDR1 is SEHNR and CDR2 is FQNEAQ in the germline V gene (reference sequence). The CDR3 consists of 16 residues. In DNA, the CDR3 is TGTGCCAGCAGCCACATAGGACTATCCAGCACAGATACGCAGTATTTT. This encodes CASSHIGLSSTDTQYF. Combining the CDR3 with reference TRBV7-9 and TRBJ2-3 gives the whole variable domain DTGVSQNPRHKITKRGQNVTFRCDPISEHNRLYWYRQTLGQGPEFLTYFQNEAQLEKSRLLSDRFSAERPKGSFSTLEIQRTEQGDSAMYLCASSHIGLSSTDTQYFGPGTRLTVL.

This clonotype was detected a few times. The chain is built from TRBV6-2 or TRBV6-3 and TRBJ2-7; D tentatively fits TRBD1 or TRBD2 (5 bases each). Germline V gene data show CDR1 as MNHEY and CDR2 as SVGEGT. This CDR3 has 13 amino acids. Trimming took 2 bases from V and 5 from J, leaving 10 bases between them. The CDR3 sequence: CASSYGGMDEQYF. The CDR3 DNA sequence: TGTGCCAGCAGTTACGGGGGAATGGACGAGCAGTACTTC.

This clonotype has more than one count but fewer than ten. V and J are TRBV7-6 and TRBJ1-5, with TRBD1 matching 8 bases. Germline V CDR1 and CDR2: SGHVS, FNYEAQ. With V trimmed by 4 bases and J by 1 base, 3 bases remained unmatched. The CDR3 sequence is 15 residues long. This chain's CDR3 is CASSSTGESNQPQHF. CDR3 sequence (DNA): TGTGCCAGCAGCTCGACAGGGGAAAGCAATCAGCCCCAGCATTTT.

The chain joins TRBV6-6 to TRBJ1-2, with D maybe TRBD1 (5 bases). This CDR3 region has 15 residues. Trimming removed 5 bases from V and 1 base from J, with 14 bases in between. Germline V gives CDR1 MNHNY, CDR2 SVGAGI (reference sequence). DNA for the CDR3: TGTGCCAGCAGTCGTGACGGGGCAAATAACTATGGCTACACCTTC. Encoded protein: CASSRDGANNYGYTF.

The chain joins TRBV2 to TRBJ2-6; either TRBD1 or TRBD2 may supply D (6 bases each). V lost 8 bases to trimming and J lost 9 bases, with 14 bases between them. In germline, CDR1 is SNHLY, CDR2 FYNNEI. The CDR3 is made up of 13 amino acids. DNA for the CDR3: TGTGCCAGCCTGGGGGGCGTCGTCAACGTCCTGACTTTC. Encoded protein: CASLGGVVNVLTF.

This clonotype was observed a handful of times. This chain joins TRBV6-5 and TRBJ2-7; no definite D call. V gave up 6 bases and J gave up 4 bases, with 16 bases separating them. CDR1 and CDR2 (germline): MNHEY, SVGAGI. This CDR3 region has 14 residues. The chain's CDR3 is CASSPTKRRYEQYF. CDR3 in DNA: TGTGCCAGCAGCCCTACTAAACGACGGTACGAGCAGTACTTC.